This T cell receptor (beta chain) was sequenced for a study of T-cell memory formation after mild COVID-19. TCRdb ran MiXCR on the 5' RACE reads and lists one entry per CDR3 protein. The repertoire holds around 210,000 distinct CDR3 sequences, with around 8.8% as singletons. This clonotype was detected ten times or more. What it binds is unknown. Points from the study as a whole: Some SARS-CoV-2-responding clones were already detected in memory before infection.

The sequence was collected from a young man who had mild COVID-19 (a few samples of this study predate the infection). Cell type and time point are not known. The sample comprised PBMCs or a T cell subset sorted from them (not recorded which).

The CDR3 DNA is TGTGCCAGCAGCCAAGGTCCACAGACCTACAATGAGCAGTTCTTC. Its translation: CASSQGPQTYNEQFF. The chain uses TRBV3-1 and TRBJ2-1; D is unclear. The germline CDR1 and CDR2 sequences are LGHDT and YNNKEL (reference sequence). V was clipped by 1 base and J by 2 bases, with 9 bases between them. CDR3 length: 15 residues.